The clone carrying this TCR beta chain has just a few counts. No antigen is known for it. The method was immunoSEQ multiplex PCR; TCRdb's version includes in-frame clones alone and lacks a portion of them. The sample consists of approximately 17,000 clones, roughly 68% of them appearing once. The sample comes from a study of vaccination effects on CD4 cells after COVID-19. On the study more broadly: Post-vaccine draws lagged the second dose by a median of 72 days. Study results and limitations: Within healthy vaccinees, only 1 of 255 vaccine-induced clones displayed cross-reactivity with common cold coronaviruses.

Viral peptide pools were used in the ViraFEST assay to expand antigen-specific CD4+ T cells, and sequencing came afterward. After around nine days in culture, the CD4+ T cells were isolated. Subjects were given two BNT162b2 or mRNA-1273 vaccine doses. Having tested negative for nucleocapsid antibodies, the vaccine recipients showed no prior SARS-CoV-2 infection. It was on days 3 and 7 that half the medium was replaced with IL-2 medium. Germline CDR1 SGHDT, CDR2 YYEEEE. This CDR3 comprises 15 residues. The V end was cut by 4 bases, the J end by 4 bases, with 15 bases between. This rearrangement joins TRBV5-6 to TRBJ2-1; D may be TRBD2 (6 bases). This TCR was sampled from a human donor who received a COVID-19 vaccine. The sample in question was CD4+ T cells from PBMCs cultured with SARS-CoV-2 spike peptides, obtained after COVID-19 vaccination. The CDR3 loop is CASSRRLDSYNEQFF. The CDR3 DNA reads TGTGCCAGCAGCCGAAGACTAGATTCATACAATGAGCAGTTCTTC.